Below, 30 T cell receptor beta chains from the same sample are listed, as sequenced in a study of Graves' ophthalmopathy and Graves' hyperthyroidism. CDR3 regions of TCR beta were amplified from RNA transcripts. HTBI primers primed a first-round RT-PCR, and a second-round multiplex PCR followed. From the multiplex PCR reads, TCRdb called clonotypes with MiXCR, one entry per CDR3 protein. The data hold hundreds of thousands of distinct CDR3 sequences, with roughly 21% observed a single time. The sample consisted of peripheral blood. The receptors here all came from a woman under 30 with stable Graves' hyperthyroidism.

At least ten counts were recorded for this clonotype. V and J are TRBV20-1 and TRBJ2-7; 9 bases agree with TRBD2. The CDR3 is made up of 15 amino acids. Germline V gene sequence: CDR1 DFQATT, CDR2 SNEGSKA (reference sequence). V dropped 1 base and J dropped 2; count of bases not matched to a gene: 6. This CDR3 reads CSARGRLADPYEQYF. CDR3 DNA: TGCAGTGCTAGAGGTCGACTAGCGGACCCCTACGAGCAGTACTTC.

This clonotype was seen many times. This chain connects TRBV2 to TRBJ2-2; D not certain. Germline-derived CDR1 and CDR2 are SNHLY and FYNNEI. The CDR3 sequence is 14 residues long. Trimming shortened V by 6 bases and J by 2 bases, and 10 bases separated the two germline ends. CDR3 nucleotides: TGTGCCAGCAGGGGCGGCAAAAACACCGGGGAGCTGTTTTTT. Translated, it gives CASRGGKNTGELFF.

The chain uses TRBV7-2 and TRBJ2-5; TRBD1 agrees at 10 bases. V lost 3 bases, J lost 9 bases, and 4 bases stayed unmatched. Germline V gene sequence: CDR1 SGHTA, CDR2 FQGNSA. This CDR3 spans 13 amino acids. The CDR3 sequence is CASSLDRGMSQYF. In DNA, the CDR3 is TGTGCCAGCAGCTTGGACAGGGGGATGTCCCAGTACTTC. Combining the CDR3 with reference TRBV7-2 and TRBJ2-5 gives the whole variable domain GAGVSQSPSNKVTEKGKDVELRCDPISGHTALYWYRQSLGQGLEFLIYFQGNSAPDKSGLPSDRFSAERTGGSVSTLTIQRTQQEDSAVYLCASSLDRGMSQYFGPGTRLLVL.

This clonotype was counted many times. The chain joins TRBV12-3 or TRBV12-4 to TRBJ2-2, with D perhaps TRBD1 or TRBD2 (6 bases each). The CDR3 runs to 17 residues. V was shortened by 4 bases and J by 5 bases, with 20 bases between the two germline ends. The CDR3 DNA reads TGTGCCAGCAGTTCGTACGGATGGGGGGCGGGGACCGGGGAGCTGTTTTTT. Amino acids: CASSSYGWGAGTGELFF.

Note on this clonotype: The CDR3 end shows no conserved phenylalanine or tryptophan, and so a read error is likely. The gene calls are TRBV7-2 and TRBJ1-1; 8 bases agree with TRBD1. This CDR3 has 13 amino acids. Germline CDR1 SGHTA, CDR2 FQGNSA. Unmatched junction bases numbered 9, after V lost 7 bases and J lost 8 bases. The CDR3 reads CASIDRGYREAFS. The CDR3 nucleotides are TGTGCCAGCATCGACAGGGGTTACCGAGAAGCTTTCTCT.

This clonotype was recorded at least ten times. This sequence joins TRBV19 and TRBJ2-5; 13 bases are a match to TRBD2. Germline CDR1 and CDR2: LNHDA and SQIVND (reference sequence). CDR3 length equals 13 residues. J gave up 5 bases and V 8 bases, and 2 bases lay outside the gene matches. CDR3 loop: CASGTSGIETQYF. CDR3 bases: TGTGCCAGTGGGACTAGCGGGATTGAGACCCAGTACTTC.

There are many counts of this clonotype. The rearrangement joins TRBV6-1 to TRBJ2-5; tentatively, D is TRBD1 or TRBD2 (5 bases each). CDR3 size: 13 residues. Germline V gives CDR1 MNHNS, CDR2 SASEGT. V was clipped by 6 bases and J by 3 bases, with 11 bases between them. The CDR3 region has the DNA TGTGCCAGCAGAACACTAGGGGAAGAGACCCAGTACTTC. Translation: CASRTLGEETQYF.

The V call is TRBV4-1, the J call TRBJ2-7, with 9 bases identical to TRBD1. Germline CDR1 is MGHRA and CDR2 is YSYEKL. The CDR3 is 15 amino acids. V was pared by 6 bases and J by 3 bases, with 9 bases of the junction left unmatched. The CDR3, as DNA: TGCGCCAGCAGGCACCGGGACAGGGATATCTACGAGCAGTACTTC. This gives the protein CASRHRDRDIYEQYF.

The V gene is TRBV6-1, the J gene TRBJ1-2; TRBD1 matches at 10 bases. The CDR3 totals 16 residues. V lost 7 bases and J lost 1; bases outside the gene matches: 9. CDR1 MNHNS and CDR2 SASEGT come from the germline V gene. CDR3 in amino acids: CASMRDRGGSNYGYTF. For the CDR3, the DNA is TGTGCCAGCATGAGGGACAGGGGAGGGAGTAACTATGGCTACACCTTC.

This clonotype came up many times. The chain joins TRBV15 to TRBJ1-2, with D maybe TRBD1 (5 bases). Germline loops: CDR1 LNHNV, CDR2 YYDKDF (reference sequence). The CDR3 is 15 amino acids. Trimming left V 1 base short and J 5 bases short, with 14 bases between. CDR3 sequence: CATSRVLQDVYGYTF. DNA of the CDR3: TGTGCCACCAGCAGAGTACTACAGGATGTATATGGCTACACCTTC.

This sequence joins TRBV12-3 or TRBV12-4 and TRBJ2-7; maybe TRBD1 (5 bases). The CDR3 length is 14 residues. V was clipped by 5 bases and J by 0 bases, with 11 bases between them. Here the CDR3 reads CASSTRQFSYEQYF. The CDR3 DNA sequence: TGTGCCAGCAGTACCCGACAGTTCTCCTACGAGCAGTACTTC.

This clonotype was observed at least ten times. The CDR3 is CAWTRSFPGEQYF. DNA of the CDR3: TGTGCCTGGACACGCAGTTTCCCGGGCGAGCAGTACTTC. The V call is TRBV30, the J call TRBJ2-7; D is undetermined. CDR1 GTSNPN and CDR2 SVGIG come from the germline V gene (reference sequence). The CDR3 loop spans 13 amino acids. V lost 4 bases and J lost 6, with 16 bases in between.

This clonotype was seen a few times. Since a much larger clone is just one base distant, this may be a read error. The chain links TRBV6-1 to TRBJ1-3; D unclear. There are 16 residues in the CDR3. Germline lookup yields CDR1 MNHNS and CDR2 SASEGT. V lost 4 bases and J lost 2, with 15 bases in between. In DNA, the CDR3 is TGTGCCAGCAGTGCCTTACGGCGGATGACTGGAAACACCATATATTTT. Protein: CASSALRRMTGNTIYF.

Concerning this clonotype itself: This clone may be a read error of a much larger clone one base away. The chain couples TRBV30 to TRBJ1-1; D gene ambiguous. This CDR3 is built from 12 residues. Germline V gene lookup returns CDR1 GTSNPN and CDR2 SVGIG (reference sequence). In DNA, the CDR3 is TGTGCCTGGAGTGCCGGGCGGAGGGAAGCTTGCTTT. Its translation is CAWSAGRREACF.

This clonotype occurred many times. The chain is built from TRBV12-3 or TRBV12-4 and TRBJ2-5; the match to TRBD1 covers 7 bases. V was clipped by 5 bases and J by 4 bases; unmatched bases: 7. CDR3 length: 14 amino acids. The CDR3 loop is CASSPDRERETQYF. In DNA form, the CDR3 reads TGTGCCAGCAGTCCCGACAGGGAGCGAGAGACCCAGTACTTC.

This clonotype showed up many times. A read error may produce the germline difference seen at one junction end. The chain couples TRBV5-1 to TRBJ1-1; no definite D call. Germline CDR1 SGHRS, CDR2 YFSETQ. The CDR3 loop spans 13 amino acids. The CDR3: CASSLAGNTEAFF. The CDR3 coding sequence is TGTGCCAGCAGTTTAGCTGGTAACACTGAAGCTTTCTTT. Variable domain in full (rest from reference TRBV5-1 and TRBJ1-1): KAGVTQTPRYLIKTRGQQVTLSCSPISGHRSVSWYQQTPGQGLQFLFEYFSETQRNKGNFPGRFSGRQFSNSRSEMNVSTLELGDSALYLCASSLAGNTEAFFGQGTRLTVV.

In its sample, this clonotype was seen many times. This sequence joins TRBV6-5 and TRBJ2-7; D might be TRBD1 (6 bases). The CDR3 consists of 16 residues. V was trimmed by 0 bases and J by 2 bases, leaving 14 bases between them. Germline CDR1 reads MNHEY; CDR2 reads SVGAGI. The CDR3 coding sequence is TGTGCCAGCAGTTACTCGATCCAACAGGGACCCTACGAGCAGTACTTC. It specifies CASSYSIQQGPYEQYF.

This clonotype was counted at least ten times. This sequence joins TRBV5-5 and TRBJ1-5; D uncertain. The CDR3 is made up of 16 amino acids. The ends were cut back, 0 bases at V and 3 bases at J, with 13 bases in the middle. Germline-derived CDR1 and CDR2 are SGHKS and YYEKEE (reference sequence). CDR3 coding DNA: TGTGCCAGCAGCTTGGGGGCAGCCAACTCCAATCAGCCCCAGCATTTT. It is translated as CASSLGAANSNQPQHF.

This clonotype was seen ten or more times. This chain's CDR3 is CASSAGTSASGANVLTF. The DNA of the CDR3 is TGTGCCAGCAGTGCGGGGACTAGCGCCTCTGGGGCCAACGTCCTGACTTTC. This chain joins TRBV6-1 and TRBJ2-6, with 10 bases matching TRBD2. The CDR3 totals 17 residues. CDR1 is MNHNS and CDR2 is SASEGT in the germline V gene. V was clipped by 4 bases and J by 0 bases; unmatched bases: 3.

The rearrangement uses TRBV12-3 or TRBV12-4 and TRBJ1-5, with 7 bases fitting TRBD1. CDR3 length: 16 residues. The ends lost 6 bases at V and 3 bases at J; junction bases unmatched: 11. The CDR3 here is CASSSTTGIDNQPQHF. The CDR3 DNA reads as TGTGCCAGCAGCTCTACGACAGGGATTGACAATCAGCCCCAGCATTTT.

This clonotype showed up many times. The chain carries TRBV7-2 and TRBJ2-7; TRBD1 aligns across 11 bases. Germline values: CDR1 SGHTA, CDR2 FQGNSA. Unmatched junction bases numbered 16, after V lost 3 bases and J lost 3 bases. This CDR3 has 19 amino acids. In DNA, the CDR3 is TGTGCCAGCAGCTTGGTGGACAGGGGGCTTCTAGCGGTGAACTACGAGCAGTACTTC. Protein product: CASSLVDRGLLAVNYEQYF.

This clonotype was counted between two and nine times. This chain connects TRBV5-1 to TRBJ1-6, with D possibly matching TRBD1 (6 bases). The V end lost 0 bases, the J end lost 8 bases, and 12 bases lay between the germline ends. The CDR3 is 15 residues long. From germline, CDR1 is SGHRS and CDR2 YFSETQ. The CDR3 region has the DNA TGCGCCAGCAGCTTGGTGGGGGCGGGGGATTCACCCCTCCACTTT. This sequence encodes CASSLVGAGDSPLHF.

This clonotype was recorded at least ten times. The chain uses TRBV28 and TRBJ2-1; TRBD1 matches 8 bases. V dropped 4 bases and J dropped 1; count of bases not matched to a gene: 3. The length of the CDR3 is 15 residues. The germline gives CDR1 MDHEN, CDR2 SYDVKM. The CDR3 DNA is TGTGCCAGCAGTTGGACAGGGAAGTCCTACAATGAGCAGTTCTTC. Translated: CASSWTGKSYNEQFF.

This clonotype came up many times. The genes are TRBV24-1 and TRBJ2-7, with D unclear. This CDR3 comprises 11 residues. V was cut by 3 bases and J by 5 bases, with 4 bases left in between. The germline CDR1 and CDR2 sequences are KGHDR and SFDVKD. The CDR3 region is CATSDRDEQYF. CDR3 coding DNA: TGTGCCACCAGTGATAGGGACGAGCAGTACTTC.

This clonotype showed up many times. J is TRBJ1-3 and V is TRBV7-8; a possible D gene is TRBD1 (5 bases). Trimming took off 3 bases at V and 3 bases at J, with 9 bases between the two ends. There are 14 residues in the CDR3. From germline, CDR1 is SGHVS and CDR2 FQNEAQ. The CDR3 sequence: CASSLGQGGNTIYF. In DNA form, the CDR3 reads TGTGCCAGCAGCTTGGGTCAGGGTGGAAACACCATATATTTT.

The table lists this clonotype with many counts. The chain carries TRBV28 and TRBJ2-7; TRBD1 aligns across 8 bases. This CDR3 comprises 14 residues. Germline CDR1 and CDR2: MDHEN and SYDVKM. V shed 6 bases, J shed 3 bases, and the junction held 7 bases outside the gene matches. The DNA of the CDR3 is TGTGCCAGCAGACTGGGACAGGCACTCTACGAGCAGTACTTC. Amino acids: CASRLGQALYEQYF.

This clonotype was seen ten or more times. The chain employs TRBV29-1 and TRBJ2-2, with TRBD2 identical over 11 bases. This CDR3 contains 13 residues. Looked up from germline, CDR1 is SQVTM and CDR2 is ANQGSEA. V dropped 7 bases and J dropped 8; count of bases not matched to a gene: 6. The CDR3 protein is CSAELAGVGELFF. CDR3 DNA sequence: TGCAGCGCCGAACTAGCGGGAGTTGGGGAGCTGTTTTTT.

The rearrangement joins TRBV12-3 or TRBV12-4 to TRBJ1-1, with D uncertain. This CDR3 region has 11 residues. The V end lost 5 bases, the J end lost 9 bases, and 10 bases lay between the germline ends. In DNA, the CDR3 is TGTGCCAGCAGTGAAGGCCTTCAAGCTTTCTTT. Encoded protein: CASSEGLQAFF.

Ten or more counts support this clonotype. The chain employs TRBV7-9 and TRBJ2-7, with TRBD1 as a possible D gene (7 bases). V shed 5 bases and J shed 3 bases, with 11 bases lying between them. This CDR3 contains 13 residues. In germline, CDR1 is SEHNR, CDR2 FQNEAQ (reference sequence). The CDR3 sequence is CASSRGDSYEQYF. In DNA form, the CDR3 reads TGTGCCAGCAGCCGCGGGGACAGCTACGAGCAGTACTTC. The complete variable domain, with remaining parts taken from reference TRBV7-9 and TRBJ2-7, reads DTGVSQNPRHKITKRGQNVTFRCDPISEHNRLYWYRQTLGQGPEFLTYFQNEAQLEKSRLLSDRFSAERPKGSFSTLEIQRTEQGDSAMYLCASSRGDSYEQYFGPGTRLTVT.

V gene TRBV28 combines with J gene TRBJ2-7, with 9 bases aligning to TRBD1. Germline V gene data show CDR1 as MDHEN and CDR2 as SYDVKM. The CDR3 loop spans 15 amino acids. V shed 8 bases, J shed 3 bases, and the junction held 11 bases outside the gene matches. The CDR3, as DNA: TGTGCCAGCGGCCTTTCGGGACAGGGCATCTACGAGCAGTACTTC. This gives the protein CASGLSGQGIYEQYF.